This TCR beta chain was recovered during a study of OX40 agonist ivuxolimab in advanced cancers. About the research overall: The drug used for patients, ivuxolimab, was an agonistic anti-OX40 (CD134) antibody. A male proportion of around 86% was recorded, with mean age around 60 years and range about 20 to 85. Broader study findings: CD8+ T cells averaged more expanded clones than CD4+. Antigens targeted by the expanded peripheral T cells were not determined.

Profiled with immunoSEQ multiplex PCR; TCRdb holds only in-frame clones, not every one. This table holds some 100,000 clones, 90% found once. For this clone: What it binds is unknown.

The TCR originated in an adult with an advanced solid tumor such as melanoma, head and neck, liver or kidney cancer. The sample in question was CD4+ or CD8+ T cells sorted from blood, obtained in a trial of the OX40 agonist ivuxolimab.

The CDR3 DNA sequence: TGTGCCAGCAGCTCCGGGACCGGGGAGCTGTTTTTT. Translation gives CASSSGTGELFF. V gene TRBV7-3 combines with J gene TRBJ2-2, with D unresolved. The CDR3 sequence is 12 residues long. Trimming shortened V by 4 bases and J by 5 bases, and 5 bases separated the two germline ends. Germline V gives CDR1 SGHTA, CDR2 FQGTGA.